This T cell receptor (beta chain) was sequenced in a study of shared T cell receptors in the human thymus. The CDR3 runs 18 residues. Germline assignment: CDR1 SGHTA and CDR2 FQGNSA. The V gene end was trimmed by 1 base and the J gene end by 2 bases; junction bases not matched to a gene: 12. The protocol was immunoSEQ multiplex PCR, while the TCRdb copy is restricted to in-frame clones and leaves out a portion. The table records roughly 560,000 clones, around 78% of them present only once. This clone was recorded once. These data were also reused for a study on human thymus T cells. That work adds: Each of the donors was a healthy Finnish infant who was undergoing open corrective cardiac surgery for congenital heart defects. Apparent bias marked the V and J gene usage of thymic and blood repertoires. Unrelated people showed highly overlapping thymic repertoires, related research reported.

Sequenced: thymocytes. This sequence was found in a boy in the first two years of life with a congenital heart defect. The chain uses TRBV7-2 and TRBJ2-5; the match to TRBD1 covers 8 bases. The CDR3 spells CASSLEWDRRALQETQYF. The DNA of the CDR3 is TGTGCCAGCAGCTTAGAGTGGGACAGGCGCGCCTTGCAAGAGACCCAGTACTTC.